These T cell receptor beta chains were read from a single sample in a study of blood T cells in healthy people across ages. TCRdb analysed the 5' RACE reads with MiXCR anew, one entry per CDR3 protein. Among some 560,000 distinct CDR3 sequences, about 27% were seen once, and the ten largest hold under 4.5%. This same sample was also taken into another study, of T cells of mothers and their children.

Input material: blood. These receptors were obtained from a boy aged 2 to 10 in good health. Both conserved end residues are part of each CDR3. Fields, in order: D gene, clone size, V gene, J gene, CDR3 protein, CDR3 DNA. A D gene is named only where the DNA matches it firmly. Clone size is stated in some rows and not others, as once, few, many or a class when expanded.

TRBD1	-	TRBV7-9	TRBJ1-3	CASSSQPLDRGNTIYF	TGTGCCAGCAGCTCCCAACCTTTGGACAGGGGAAACACCATATATTTT
TRBD2	many	TRBV6-5	TRBJ2-5	CASRPGLAETQYF	TGTGCCAGCAGACCAGGACTAGCAGAGACCCAGTACTTC
TRBD2	-	TRBV29-1	TRBJ2-1	CSVDLAGDWNEQFF	TGCAGCGTTGACCTAGCGGGAGATTGGAATGAGCAGTTCTTC
-	few	TRBV7-2	TRBJ2-1	CVSSLAHLLQQFF	TGTGTCAGCAGCTTAGCGCACTTGCTACAACAGTTCTTC
TRBD1	-	TRBV5-1	TRBJ2-3	CASAQGARGTDTQYF	TGCGCCAGCGCCCAGGGGGCGCGGGGCACAGATACGCAGTATTTT
TRBD2	many	TRBV12-3/TRBV12-4	TRBJ2-7	CASSDDGGYYEQYF	TGTGCCAGCAGCGACGACGGGGGGTACTACGAGCAGTACTTC
-	-	TRBV12-3/TRBV12-4	TRBJ2-5	CASSLGGVGEQYF	TGTGCCAGCAGTTTGGGTGGGGTCGGGGAGCAGTACTTC
TRBD2	-	TRBV27	TRBJ2-7	CASSASGLRNEQYF	TGTGCCAGCAGTGCTAGCGGCCTGCGGAACGAGCAGTACTTC
-	-	TRBV4-1	TRBJ2-3	CASSQDQFRPHTDTQYF	TGCGCCAGCAGCCAAGATCAGTTTAGACCTCACACAGATACGCAGTATTTT
TRBD1	-	TRBV4-1	TRBJ2-3	CASSHKPTGGSGVTDTQYF	TGCGCCAGCAGCCATAAACCCACAGGGGGGAGCGGAGTCACAGATACGCAGTATTTT